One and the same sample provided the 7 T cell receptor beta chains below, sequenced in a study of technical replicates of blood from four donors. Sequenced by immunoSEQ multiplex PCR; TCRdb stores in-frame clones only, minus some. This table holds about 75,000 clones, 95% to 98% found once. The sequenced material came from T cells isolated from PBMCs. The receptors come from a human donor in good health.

The CDR3 spells CASSSSGQGYNEQFF. CDR3 nucleotide sequence: TGTGCCAGCTCATCCTCGGGACAGGGGTACAATGAGCAGTTCTTC. This sequence joins TRBV18 and TRBJ2-1; 10 positions match TRBD1. The CDR3 has 15 amino acids. Per germline, CDR1 KGHSH and CDR2 LQKENI. V shed 5 bases, J shed 4 bases, and the junction held 5 bases outside the gene matches.

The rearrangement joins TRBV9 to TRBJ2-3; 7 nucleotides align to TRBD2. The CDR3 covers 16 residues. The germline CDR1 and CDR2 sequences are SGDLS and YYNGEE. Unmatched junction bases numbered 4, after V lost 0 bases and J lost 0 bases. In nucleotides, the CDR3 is TGTGCCAGCAGCGTAGCGGGAGGATCGAGCACAGATACGCAGTATTTT. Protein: CASSVAGGSSTDTQYF.

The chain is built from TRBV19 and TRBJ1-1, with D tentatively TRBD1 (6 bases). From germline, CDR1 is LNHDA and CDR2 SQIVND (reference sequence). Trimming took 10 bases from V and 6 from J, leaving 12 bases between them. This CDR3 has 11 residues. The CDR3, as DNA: TGTGCCATTCACAGGGCGGCTGAAGCTTTCTTT. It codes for CAIHRAAEAFF.

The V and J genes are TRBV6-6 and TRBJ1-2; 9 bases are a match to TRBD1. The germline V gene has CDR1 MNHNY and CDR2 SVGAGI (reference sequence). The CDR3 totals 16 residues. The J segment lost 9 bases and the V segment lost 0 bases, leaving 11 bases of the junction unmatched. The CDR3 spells CASSYSDRGASGSYTF. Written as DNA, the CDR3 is TGTGCCAGCAGTTACTCAGACAGGGGGGCGAGCGGGAGCTACACCTTC.

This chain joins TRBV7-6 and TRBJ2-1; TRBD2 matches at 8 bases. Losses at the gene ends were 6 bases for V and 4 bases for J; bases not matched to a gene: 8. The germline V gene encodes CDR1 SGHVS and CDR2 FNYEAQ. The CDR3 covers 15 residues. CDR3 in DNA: TGTGCCAGCAGTGACACTAGCGGACCTTACAATGAGCAGTTCTTC. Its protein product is CASSDTSGPYNEQFF.

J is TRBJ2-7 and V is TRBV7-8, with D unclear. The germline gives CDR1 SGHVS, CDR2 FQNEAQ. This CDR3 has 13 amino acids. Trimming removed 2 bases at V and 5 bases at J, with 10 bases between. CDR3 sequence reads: CASSLPQENEQYF. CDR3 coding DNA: TGTGCCAGCAGCTTACCCCAGGAAAACGAGCAGTACTTC.

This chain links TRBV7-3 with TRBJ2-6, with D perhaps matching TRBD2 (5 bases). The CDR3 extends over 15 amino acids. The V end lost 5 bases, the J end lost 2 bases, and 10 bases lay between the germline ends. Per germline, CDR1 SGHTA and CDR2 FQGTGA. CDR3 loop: CASSIWETGANVLTF. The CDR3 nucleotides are TGTGCCAGCAGCATCTGGGAGACTGGGGCCAACGTCCTGACTTTC.